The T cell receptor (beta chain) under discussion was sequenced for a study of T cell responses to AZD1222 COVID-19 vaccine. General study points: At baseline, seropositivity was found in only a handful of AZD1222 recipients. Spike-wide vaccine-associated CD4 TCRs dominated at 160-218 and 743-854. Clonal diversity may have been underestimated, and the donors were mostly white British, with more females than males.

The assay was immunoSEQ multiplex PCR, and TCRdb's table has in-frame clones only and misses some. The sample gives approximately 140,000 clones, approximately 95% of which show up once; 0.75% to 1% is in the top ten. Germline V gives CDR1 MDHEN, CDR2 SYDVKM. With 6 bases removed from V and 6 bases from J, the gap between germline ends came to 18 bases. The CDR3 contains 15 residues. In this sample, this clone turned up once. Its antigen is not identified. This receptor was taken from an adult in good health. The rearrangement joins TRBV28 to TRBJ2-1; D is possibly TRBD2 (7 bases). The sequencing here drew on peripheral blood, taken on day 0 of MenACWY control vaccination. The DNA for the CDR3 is TGTGCCAGCAGAGGGGGAGGGCCGGCTGGCAATGAGCAGTTCTTC. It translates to CASRGGGPAGNEQFF.